Each of the 14 T cell receptor beta chains below was sequenced from the same sample in a study of Ad26.COV2.S vaccination and SARS-CoV-2 variants. Sequencing was performed with immunoSEQ multiplex PCR; in TCRdb, only in-frame clones are kept and a portion is missing. The sample records around 450,000 clones, 75% to 95% being singletons. The treatment denotes: 15 to 20 received Ad26.COV2.S at low or high dose, single or two shots; 5 received placebo; per-sample allocation not given. Specimens were obtained on day 63 following the first vaccine or placebo injection. The starting material was peripheral blood, obtained in a trial of Ad26.COV2.S vaccine versus placebo. All receptors derive from a person between 18 and 60 years old who received the Ad26.COV2.S COVID-19 vaccine or a placebo.

In DNA, the CDR3 is TGTGCCAGCAGTTTAGAGGGGGCCTACGAGCAGTACTTC. The encoded protein is CASSLEGAYEQYF. The chain couples TRBV12-3 or TRBV12-4 to TRBJ2-7; D is perhaps TRBD1 (6 bases). Trimming removed 1 base from V and 2 bases from J, with 6 bases in between. This CDR3 comprises 13 residues.

V usage is TRBV19 and J usage is TRBJ2-7, with D unresolved. This CDR3 comprises 14 residues. With 0 bases removed from V and 0 bases from J, the gap between germline ends came to 6 bases. Germline lookup yields CDR1 LNHDA and CDR2 SQIVND (reference sequence). The CDR3 coding sequence is TGTGCCAGTAGTATAGACAGGAGCTCCTACGAGCAGTACTTC. Amino acids: CASSIDRSSYEQYF.

The gene calls are TRBV5-1 and TRBJ2-3; D unclear. Between the trimmed V and J ends, which lost 0 bases and 5 bases, there was a span of 10 bases. The CDR3 contains 14 residues. Germline assignment: CDR1 SGHRS and CDR2 YFSETQ. This chain's CDR3 is CASSLGGGEDTQYF. In DNA form, the CDR3 reads TGCGCCAGCAGCTTGGGTGGCGGCGAAGATACGCAGTATTTT.

This clone was observed once. V is TRBV6-6 and J is TRBJ1-5, with no clear D. CDR3 length equals 13 residues. V dropped 1 base and J dropped 0 bases, with 1 base sitting between them. CDR1 MNHNY and CDR2 SVGAGI come from the germline V gene (reference sequence). The CDR3 region is CASSYFSNQPQHF. The CDR3 nucleotides are TGTGCCAGCAGTTACTTTAGCAATCAGCCCCAGCATTTT.

The table lists this clone with a few counts. The chain couples TRBV7-8 to TRBJ2-3; the D gene could be TRBD1 or TRBD2 (5 bases each). The CDR3 is 14 residues long. Germline V gives CDR1 SGHVS, CDR2 FQNEAQ. Trimming left V 10 bases short and J 6 bases short, with 20 bases between. The CDR3: CATSGTEISDTQYF. CDR3 in DNA: TGTGCCACATCCGGGACCGAGATTTCGGATACGCAGTATTTT.

This clone has a single count. The chain joins TRBV25-1 to TRBJ1-1; 9 bases match TRBD1. The CDR3 length is 16 residues. Germline-derived CDR1 and CDR2 are MGHDK and SYGVNS. The junction had 10 bases not matched to a gene; V was cut back by 6 bases and J by 2 bases. CDR3 region: CASRKDRGGLNTEAFF. The CDR3 DNA sequence: TGTGCCAGCAGGAAAGACAGGGGGGGTCTAAACACTGAAGCTTTCTTT.

This chain links TRBV7-2 with TRBJ1-1; TRBD1 might be the D (5 bases). V was pared by 0 bases and J by 13 bases, with 15 bases between. The length of the CDR3 is 13 residues. Germline-derived CDR1 and CDR2 are SGHTA and FQGNSA. CDR3 amino acids: CASSLAGGEFGFF. CDR3 coding DNA: TGTGCCAGCAGCTTAGCGGGAGGGGAATTTGGTTTCTTT.

The chain employs TRBV6-2 or TRBV6-3 and TRBJ1-1, with D uncertain. CDR1 is MNHEY and CDR2 is SVGEGT in the germline V gene. The CDR3 contains 14 residues. V was clipped by 2 bases and J by 3 bases, with 10 bases between them. The CDR3 region is CASSYGSSYTEAFF. CDR3 nucleotides: TGTGCCAGCAGTTACGGGTCATCCTACACTGAAGCTTTCTTT.

The chain recombines TRBV3-1 (or the pseudogene TRBV3-2) with TRBJ2-2, with D hard to call. Germline lookup yields CDR1 LGHDT and CDR2 YNNKEL (reference sequence). Trimming took 0 bases from V and 0 from J, leaving 8 bases between them. The CDR3 has 16 amino acids. CDR3 bases: TGTGCCAGCAGCCAAGAACGGGCAACGAACACCGGGGAGCTGTTTTTT. It specifies CASSQERATNTGELFF.

The chain uses TRBV4-2 and TRBJ2-5; possibly TRBD1 for D (7 bases). The germline V and J ends were trimmed by 3 bases and 4 bases, with 15 bases remaining between them. From germline, CDR1 is LGHNA and CDR2 YNFKEQ. The CDR3 runs 15 residues. CDR3 in amino acids: CASSHEEGASETQYF. The DNA for the CDR3 is TGTGCCAGCAGCCATGAGGAGGGGGCATCAGAGACCCAGTACTTC.

The V gene is TRBV7-2, the J gene TRBJ2-7; D unclear. The CDR3 sequence is 13 residues long. Germline CDR1 is SGHTA and CDR2 is FQGNSA. V was shortened by 5 bases and J by 4 bases, with 12 bases between the two germline ends. CDR3 coding DNA: TGTGCCAGCAGCCGCCCCCTCAGGTACGAGCAGTACTTC. Encoded protein: CASSRPLRYEQYF.

The V call is TRBV7-9, the J call TRBJ2-7, with 13 bases lining up with TRBD2. V gave up 5 bases and J gave up 1 base; unmatched junction bases: 5. This CDR3 region has 16 residues. Per germline, CDR1 SEHNR and CDR2 FQNEAQ (reference sequence). CDR3 in DNA: TGTGCCAGCAGCCCGCCGACTAGCGGGAGGTCCTACGAGCAGTACTTC. This gives the protein CASSPPTSGRSYEQYF.

V gene TRBV4-3 combines with J gene TRBJ2-3, with a weak D call TRBD2 (5 bases). Deletions cut 1 base from V and 8 bases from J, with 10 bases between. The CDR3 totals 13 residues. Germline loops: CDR1 LGHNA, CDR2 YSLEER. CDR3 loop: CASSQAEAGTQYF. The CDR3 DNA is TGCGCCAGCAGCCAAGCTGAGGCGGGTACGCAGTATTTT.

This chain joins TRBV7-9 and TRBJ1-3; maybe TRBD1 (5 bases). This CDR3 has 14 amino acids. Germline lookup yields CDR1 SEHNR and CDR2 FQNEAQ (reference sequence). The germline V and J ends were trimmed by 6 bases and 3 bases, with 12 bases remaining between them. The CDR3 region has the DNA TGTGCCAGCAGTTTCATGACAGATGGAAACACCATATATTTT. Amino acid sequence: CASSFMTDGNTIYF.